These 9 T cell receptor beta chains were all obtained from the same sample, sequenced in a study of blood T cells in healthy people across ages. Together with a sample-barcoded 5' primer, a J-beta primer mix was included in a second PCR lasting about 7 to 11 cycles. TCRdb ran MiXCR on the 5' RACE reads and lists one entry per CDR3 protein. The sample has hundreds of thousands of distinct CDR3 sequences, 58% seen once; the top ten hold over 35%. The sample taken for sequencing was blood. The receptors come from a man aged 55 to 70 in good health.

The genes are TRBV20-1 and TRBJ2-1; 15 positions match TRBD2. CDR1 DFQATT and CDR2 SNEGSKA come from the germline V gene (reference sequence). The CDR3 totals 17 residues. V trimming: 3 bases; J trimming: 4 bases; junction bases outside the gene matches: 7. The CDR3 coding sequence is TGCAGTGCTAGTCCCGGACTAGCGGGGGGGAAATACAATGAGCAGTTCTTC. As protein: CSASPGLAGGKYNEQFF.

This clonotype occurred a few times. The rearrangement links TRBV20-1 to TRBJ2-2, with a tentative D call TRBD1 (5 bases). V lost 2 bases to trimming and J lost 3 bases, with 19 bases between them. The CDR3 loop spans 17 amino acids. The V gene's germline CDR1 is DFQATT and CDR2 SNEGSKA (reference sequence). The CDR3 bases are TGCAGTGCTAGAAGGGGTTGGGGTTGGGGCCACACCGGGGAGCTGTTTTTT. This codes for CSARRGWGWGHTGELFF.

J is TRBJ1-2 and V is TRBV10-3; TRBD1 aligns across 7 bases. CDR3 length: 13 residues. The ends lost 11 bases at V and 6 bases at J; junction bases unmatched: 12. In germline, CDR1 is ENHRY, CDR2 SYGVKD. The CDR3 DNA is TGTGCCGCTCGGGCCCTAACAGGGGATGGCTACACCTTC. Its protein is CAARALTGDGYTF.

The V gene is TRBV7-2, the J gene TRBJ2-2; 8 bases match TRBD1. Germline CDR1 SGHTA, CDR2 FQGNSA. The CDR3 is made up of 15 amino acids. V shed 1 base, J shed 6 bases, and the junction held 4 bases outside the gene matches. The CDR3 is CASSLVRGRAGELFF. CDR3 coding DNA: TGTGCCAGCAGCTTAGTCAGGGGGCGGGCCGGGGAGCTGTTTTTT.

The sample holds a few counts of this clonotype. The chain employs TRBV5-1 and TRBJ2-5, with 7 bases fitting TRBD1. Germline loops: CDR1 SGHRS, CDR2 YFSETQ. The CDR3 length is 11 residues. The junction had 4 bases not matched to a gene; V was cut back by 6 bases and J by 8 bases. In nucleotides, the CDR3 is TGCGCCAGCAAGGGGGACAGCACCCAGTACTTC. Translating it yields CASKGDSTQYF.

The chain couples TRBV29-1 to TRBJ2-1, with D possibly matching TRBD2 (6 bases). CDR1 SQVTM and CDR2 ANQGSEA come from the germline V gene. The CDR3 is 16 amino acids. V lost 4 bases, J lost 7 bases, and 23 bases lay in between. CDR3: CSVGIVGGDAWNEQFF. The CDR3 DNA is TGCAGCGTTGGAATAGTAGGAGGGGACGCTTGGAATGAGCAGTTCTTC.

Here the CDR3 reads CASSRDRVDTEAFF. CDR3 in DNA: TGCGCCAGCAGCCGCGACAGGGTGGACACTGAAGCTTTCTTT. This rearrangement joins TRBV5-1 to TRBJ1-1; 7 positions agree with TRBD1. The J segment lost 3 bases and the V segment lost 4 bases, leaving 6 bases of the junction unmatched. The CDR3 loop spans 14 amino acids. The germline gives CDR1 SGHRS, CDR2 YFSETQ.

V gene TRBV5-5 combines with J gene TRBJ2-1; no clear D. Trimming pared 6 bases from V and 5 bases from J, leaving 18 bases between. Germline lookup yields CDR1 SGHKS and CDR2 YYEKEE (reference sequence). This CDR3 has 15 amino acids. CDR3 region: CASINLPARDNEQFF. The CDR3 DNA reads TGTGCCAGCATCAATCTCCCCGCACGCGACAATGAGCAGTTCTTC.

This chain connects TRBV6-2 or TRBV6-3 to TRBJ1-2, with D maybe TRBD1 (5 bases). The length of the CDR3 is 13 residues. Germline V gene data show CDR1 as MNHEY and CDR2 as SVGEGT. V shed 0 bases and J shed 8 bases, with 10 bases lying between them. The CDR3 sequence is CASSYSGQRGYTF. The CDR3 region has the DNA TGTGCCAGCAGTTACTCGGGGCAGAGGGGCTACACCTTC.